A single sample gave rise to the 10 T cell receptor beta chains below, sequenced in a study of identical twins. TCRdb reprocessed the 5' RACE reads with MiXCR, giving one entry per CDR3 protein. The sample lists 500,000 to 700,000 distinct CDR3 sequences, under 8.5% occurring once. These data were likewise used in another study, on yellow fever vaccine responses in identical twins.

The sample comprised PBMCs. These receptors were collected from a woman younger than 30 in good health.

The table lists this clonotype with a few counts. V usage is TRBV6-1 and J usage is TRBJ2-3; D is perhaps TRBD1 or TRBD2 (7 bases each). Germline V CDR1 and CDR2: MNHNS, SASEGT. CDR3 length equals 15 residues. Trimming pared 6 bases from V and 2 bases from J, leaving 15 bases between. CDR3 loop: CASSQGGSITDTQYF. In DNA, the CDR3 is TGTGCCAGCAGCCAGGGGGGGTCGATCACAGATACGCAGTATTTT.

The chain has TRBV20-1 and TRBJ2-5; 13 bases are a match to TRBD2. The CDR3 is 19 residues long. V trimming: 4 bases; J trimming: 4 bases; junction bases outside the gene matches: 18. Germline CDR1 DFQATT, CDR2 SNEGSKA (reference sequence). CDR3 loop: CSATTPGLAGDVWGETQYF. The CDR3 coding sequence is TGCAGTGCTACAACCCCCGGACTAGCGGGGGACGTCTGGGGAGAGACCCAGTACTTC.

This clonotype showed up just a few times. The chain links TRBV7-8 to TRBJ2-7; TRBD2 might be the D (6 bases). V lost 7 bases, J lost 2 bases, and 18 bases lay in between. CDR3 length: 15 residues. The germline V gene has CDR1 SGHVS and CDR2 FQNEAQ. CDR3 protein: CASINGRGPTYEQYF. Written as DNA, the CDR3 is TGTGCCAGCATAAACGGGAGAGGACCCACCTACGAGCAGTACTTC.

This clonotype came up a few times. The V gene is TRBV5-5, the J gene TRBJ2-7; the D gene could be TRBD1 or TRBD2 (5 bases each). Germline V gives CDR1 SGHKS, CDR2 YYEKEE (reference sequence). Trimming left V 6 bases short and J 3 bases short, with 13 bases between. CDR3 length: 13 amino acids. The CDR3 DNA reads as TGTGCCAGCATGGGGGACGGAGGCTACGAGCAGTACTTC. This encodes CASMGDGGYEQYF.

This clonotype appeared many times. This CDR3 is CASSVKLAAYNEQFF. DNA for the CDR3: TGTGCCAGCAGCGTAAAACTAGCTGCCTACAATGAGCAGTTCTTC. The V and J genes are TRBV9 and TRBJ2-1, with a possible D match to TRBD2 (6 bases). V lost 1 base, J lost 2 bases, and 10 bases lay in between. CDR3 size: 15 residues. CDR1 SGDLS and CDR2 YYNGEE come from the germline V gene.

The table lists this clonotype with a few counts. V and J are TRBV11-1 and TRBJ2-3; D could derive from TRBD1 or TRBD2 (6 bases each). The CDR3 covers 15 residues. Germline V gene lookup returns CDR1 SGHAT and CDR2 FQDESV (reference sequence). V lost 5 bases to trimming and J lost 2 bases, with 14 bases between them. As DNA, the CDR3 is TGTGCCAGCAGCCCCCCGGCGGGACACACAGATACGCAGTATTTT. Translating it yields CASSPPAGHTDTQYF.

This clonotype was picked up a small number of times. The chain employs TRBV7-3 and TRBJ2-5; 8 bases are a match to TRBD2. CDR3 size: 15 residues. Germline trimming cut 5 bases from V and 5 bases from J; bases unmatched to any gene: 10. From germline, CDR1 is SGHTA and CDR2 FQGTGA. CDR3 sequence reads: CASSAGGGSGETQYF. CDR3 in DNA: TGTGCCAGCAGCGCGGGCGGGGGGTCTGGGGAGACCCAGTACTTC.

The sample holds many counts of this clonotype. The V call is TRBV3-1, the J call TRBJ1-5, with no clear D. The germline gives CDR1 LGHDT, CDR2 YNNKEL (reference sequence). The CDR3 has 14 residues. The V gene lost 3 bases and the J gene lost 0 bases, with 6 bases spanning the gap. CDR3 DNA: TGTGCCAGCAGCCAGAGGATTAGCAATCAGCCCCAGCATTTT. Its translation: CASSQRISNQPQHF.

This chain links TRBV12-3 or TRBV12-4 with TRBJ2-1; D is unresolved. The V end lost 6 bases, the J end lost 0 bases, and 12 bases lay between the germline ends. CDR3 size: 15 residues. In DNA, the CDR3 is TGTGCCAGCAGGCCCCGATCCAGCTCCTACAATGAGCAGTTCTTC. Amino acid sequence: CASRPRSSSYNEQFF.

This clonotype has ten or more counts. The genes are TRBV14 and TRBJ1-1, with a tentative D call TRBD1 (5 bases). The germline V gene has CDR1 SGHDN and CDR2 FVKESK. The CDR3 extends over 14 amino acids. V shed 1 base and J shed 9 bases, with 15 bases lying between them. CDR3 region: CASSQATLAGKAFF. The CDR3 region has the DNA TGTGCCAGCAGCCAAGCAACGTTGGCAGGGAAAGCTTTCTTT.